There are a few counts of the clone carrying this TCR beta chain. Antigen unknown. Time point of the sample: pre-treatment sample, taken before nivolumab and TIL therapy. The data belong to a study of TIL therapy for anti-PD-1-resistant metastatic lung cancer. Study as a whole: Half of patients were current or former smokers. Median tumor mutation burden was roughly 1.5 mutations per megabase.

V was pared by 4 bases and J by 0 bases, with 10 bases between. This CDR3 is 15 amino acids long. Looked up from germline, CDR1 is SGHRS and CDR2 is YFSETQ. Sequencing used immunoSEQ v3. Libraries were prepared by immunoSEQ multiplex PCR; TCRdb keeps only in-frame clonotypes and omits some of them. The table includes about 57,000 clones, 79% detected once. Study observations and caveats: The baseline peripheral repertoire was partially replaced by infused TIL clonotypes that later decayed. Treatment-naive, never-smoker and oncogene-addicted patients were overrepresented in this highly selected cohort.

The receptor was derived from a woman aged 30 to 85 with non-small cell lung cancer. The sequencing used blood, collected at baseline. This rearrangement joins TRBV5-1 to TRBJ1-4; tentatively, D is TRBD1 (6 bases). The CDR3 reads CASSVTGSTNEKLFF. Here the CDR3 DNA reads TGCGCCAGCAGCGTAACAGGGTCAACTAATGAAAAACTGTTTTTT.